The clone carrying this T cell receptor (beta chain) was observed a few times. These data belong to a study of shared clonotypes between healthy human individuals. The CDR3 has 17 residues. Per germline, CDR1 SGHDN and CDR2 FVKESK. Trimming removed 0 bases from V and 1 base from J, with 15 bases in between. Only in-frame clones appear in the TCRdb table, and some are missing; sequencing was by immunoSEQ multiplex PCR. The profile covers some 2,100,000 clones, with almost 96% appearing a single time and roughly 0.13% taken by the ten largest. The sequence was collected from a man between 18 and 29 years old in good health. The sequencing sample was made of naive CD4+ T cells sorted from blood. Described subset: CD45RA+ positively selected. J is TRBJ1-1 and V is TRBV14, with a possible D match to TRBD1 (5 bases). The CDR3 DNA follows: TGTGCCAGCAGCCAAGATAGGGGAAGGTGGGGGAACACTGAAGCTTTCTTT. Protein product: CASSQDRGRWGNTEAFF.